The 26 T cell receptor beta chains listed next were all sequenced from one sample in a study of T cell changes during pregnancy in multiple sclerosis. Assay used: immunoSEQ multiplex PCR; TCRdb lists only in-frame clones, some missing. The profile shows fewer than 140,000 clones, 91% of them singletons. This specimen was peripheral blood, taken before pregnancy. Source of these receptors: a female donor with multiple sclerosis, enrolled in a pregnancy study.

The V call is TRBV11-2, the J call TRBJ1-1; TRBD1 matches 7 bases. The CDR3 spans 15 residues. Germline V gene sequence: CDR1 SGHAT, CDR2 FQNNGV. Trimming took 7 bases from V and 0 from J; bases not matched to a gene: 8. In nucleotides, the CDR3 is TGTGCCAGCACTCAAACGGGACAGCTGAACACTGAAGCTTTCTTT. Protein sequence: CASTQTGQLNTEAFF.

J is TRBJ2-3 and V is TRBV19; D not certain. The germline gives CDR1 LNHDA, CDR2 SQIVND (reference sequence). CDR3 length: 13 residues. Trimming shortened V by 3 bases and J by 4 bases, and 8 bases separated the two germline ends. CDR3 sequence: CASSMAHPDTQYF. CDR3 DNA: TGTGCCAGTAGTATGGCCCACCCAGATACGCAGTATTTT.

This chain connects TRBV2 to TRBJ2-1, with 9 bases lining up with TRBD2. The junction had 7 bases not matched to a gene; V was cut back by 7 bases and J by 3 bases. The CDR3 spans 15 residues. Per the germline V gene, CDR1 is SNHLY and CDR2 is FYNNEI. CDR3 protein: CASTTGGGVYNEQFF. The CDR3 bases are TGTGCCAGCACAACTGGCGGGGGGGTCTACAATGAGCAGTTCTTC.

V and J are TRBV7-6 and TRBJ2-5; 9 bases map to TRBD2. The junction had 7 bases not matched to a gene; V was cut back by 5 bases and J by 0 bases. This CDR3 has 16 residues. Germline-derived CDR1 and CDR2 are SGHVS and FNYEAQ. This CDR3 is CASSKYSGGYQETQYF. CDR3 nucleotides: TGTGCCAGCAGCAAGTATAGCGGGGGTTACCAAGAGACCCAGTACTTC. The whole variable domain, filled in from reference TRBV7-6 and TRBJ2-5, reads GAGVSQSPRYKVTKRGQDVALRCDPISGHVSLYWYRQALGQGPEFLTYFNYEAQQDKSGLPNDRFSAERPEGSISTLTIQRTEQRDSAMYRCASSKYSGGYQETQYFGPGTRLLVL.

This chain connects TRBV10-3 to TRBJ2-7, with D possibly TRBD2 on 5 matching bases. The V end lost 8 bases, the J end lost 0 bases, and 11 bases lay between the germline ends. Germline loops: CDR1 ENHRY, CDR2 SYGVKD. The CDR3 extends over 13 amino acids. Written as DNA, the CDR3 is TGTGCCATCGGACGGACTGTCTCCTACGAGCAGTACTTC. Its translation: CAIGRTVSYEQYF.

This clone appeared a single time. The genes are TRBV6-5 and TRBJ1-2; 7 nucleotides match TRBD1. This CDR3 has 15 amino acids. Germline loops: CDR1 MNHEY, CDR2 SVGAGI. After removal of 0 bases from V and 8 bases from J, the junction contained 9 bases not matched to a gene. The DNA of the CDR3 is TGTGCCAGCAGTTACTCCAGACAGGGACAAGAAGGCTACACCTTC. Translated: CASSYSRQGQEGYTF.

The genes are TRBV9 and TRBJ2-2, with TRBD1 matching over 8 bases. With V trimmed by 0 bases and J by 6 bases, 7 bases remained unmatched. In germline, CDR1 is SGDLS, CDR2 YYNGEE. CDR3 length equals 16 residues. CDR3 DNA: TGTGCCAGCAGCGTAGTGGGGACAGGCCCACCCGGGGAGCTGTTTTTT. Protein: CASSVVGTGPPGELFF.

The chain has TRBV30 and TRBJ1-2, with 9 bases aligning to TRBD1. Germline assignment: CDR1 GTSNPN and CDR2 SVGIG (reference sequence). J gave up 6 bases and V 4 bases, and 9 bases lay outside the gene matches. The CDR3 runs 14 residues. The CDR3 spells CAWTKWGQGHGYTF. Here the CDR3 DNA reads TGTGCCTGGACAAAGTGGGGACAGGGACATGGCTACACCTTC.

This chain uses TRBV9 with TRBJ2-5, with 7 bases that match TRBD1. Germline lookup yields CDR1 SGDLS and CDR2 YYNGEE. V lost 2 bases, J lost 4 bases, and 8 bases stayed unmatched. The CDR3 sequence is 15 residues long. CDR3 sequence: CASSVHDRVGETQYF. DNA for the CDR3: TGTGCCAGCAGCGTCCATGACAGGGTTGGAGAGACCCAGTACTTC.

V usage is TRBV30 and J usage is TRBJ2-3, with D possibly TRBD1 on 6 matching bases. The CDR3 has 13 amino acids. V lost 3 bases and J 4 bases, leaving 11 bases between the germline ends. Germline CDR1 is GTSNPN and CDR2 is SVGIG (reference sequence). This CDR3 reads CAWSEGGPDTQYF. The DNA of the CDR3 is TGTGCCTGGAGCGAAGGGGGACCAGATACGCAGTATTTT.

The chain uses TRBV10-3 and TRBJ2-2; TRBD2 matches at 7 bases. The V and J ends lost 2 bases and 4 bases, in that order; junction bases with no gene match: 4. The V gene's germline CDR1 is ENHRY and CDR2 SYGVKD. The CDR3 loop spans 15 amino acids. This chain's CDR3 is CAISEAGAATGELFF. The CDR3 DNA is TGTGCCATCAGTGAGGCGGGAGCAGCCACCGGGGAGCTGTTTTTT.

The chain links TRBV27 to TRBJ1-5; 9 nucleotides align to TRBD1. In germline, CDR1 is MNHEY, CDR2 SMNVEV (reference sequence). CDR3 length: 13 amino acids. After removal of 8 bases from V and 6 bases from J, the junction contained 5 bases not matched to a gene. The CDR3 spells CASGQGIPQPQHF. DNA for the CDR3: TGTGCCAGCGGACAGGGGATCCCTCAGCCCCAGCATTTT.

The V call is TRBV5-4, the J call TRBJ2-7, with 7 nucleotides matching TRBD2. Germline lookup yields CDR1 SGHNT and CDR2 YYREEE (reference sequence). The CDR3 spans 16 residues. V lost 3 bases, J lost 4 bases, and 13 bases stayed unmatched. The CDR3 protein is CASSSFGREFKYEQYF. The CDR3 DNA reads as TGTGCCAGCAGCTCTTTCGGGCGGGAGTTCAAGTACGAGCAGTACTTC.

For this clone: Other DNA sequences in this sample translate to the same CDR3. The rearrangement joins TRBV11-2 to TRBJ1-1; 7 bases line up with TRBD1. Per the germline V gene, CDR1 is SGHAT and CDR2 is FQNNGV. Trimming at V came to 1 base and at J to 8 bases, leaving 4 bases not matched to a gene. The CDR3 extends over 13 amino acids. The DNA of the CDR3 is TGTGCCAGCAGCTTAGTGGGGACAGCCGAAGCTTTCTTT. Its protein is CASSLVGTAEAFF.

The V and J genes are TRBV28 and TRBJ2-1, with 15 bases lining up with TRBD2. J gave up 7 bases and V 2 bases, and 0 bases lay outside the gene matches. The CDR3 runs to 15 residues. From germline, CDR1 is MDHEN and CDR2 SYDVKM. CDR3 loop: CASSLGTSGRNEQFF. The CDR3 nucleotides are TGTGCCAGCAGTTTAGGGACTAGCGGGAGGAATGAGCAGTTCTTC.

The rearrangement joins TRBV4-1 to TRBJ2-7, with D perhaps TRBD1 (6 bases). The V end lost 4 bases, the J end lost 1 base, and 17 bases lay between the germline ends. This CDR3 has 16 residues. Per the germline V gene, CDR1 is MGHRA and CDR2 is YSYEKL. In nucleotides, the CDR3 is TGCGCCAGCAGCCTCCTATATGGGGACAAATCCTACGAGCAGTACTTC. Translation: CASSLLYGDKSYEQYF.

This clone has a handful of counts. This chain connects TRBV2 to TRBJ1-1; D unclear. Trimming left V 2 bases short and J 1 base short, with 8 bases between. The germline CDR1 and CDR2 sequences are SNHLY and FYNNEI. The CDR3 contains 14 residues. The CDR3 nucleotides are TGTGCCAGCAGTGAATTAGTTTCGAACACTGAAGCTTTCTTT. It encodes CASSELVSNTEAFF.

The rearrangement joins TRBV4-3 to TRBJ1-1; 8 nucleotides align to TRBD1. The CDR3 consists of 12 residues. With 7 bases clipped from V and 7 bases from J, the junction kept 5 bases outside the gene matches. CDR1 is LGHNA and CDR2 is YSLEER in the germline V gene. Here the CDR3 DNA reads TGCGCCAGCAAGGACAGGGCTGGTGAAGCTTTCTTT. Translated: CASKDRAGEAFF.

The gene calls are TRBV7-3 and TRBJ2-3; D may be TRBD2 (6 bases). V dropped 6 bases and J dropped 2 bases, with 15 bases sitting between them. This CDR3 has 15 residues. The germline gives CDR1 SGHTA, CDR2 FQGTGA. CDR3 in amino acids: CASSLRDSLTDTQYF. The DNA for the CDR3 is TGTGCCAGCAGTCTGAGGGACTCCCTCACAGATACGCAGTATTTT.

The genes are TRBV12-1 and TRBJ2-7; no DNA check was done on the table's D call, TRBD1. TRBV12-1 is flagged as a pseudogene. CDR3 length: 17 residues. Here the CDR3 DNA reads TGTGCCAGCAGCTCAACACAGGGAGAGTTTATCAAGTACGAGCAGTACTTC. It is translated as CASSSTQGEFIKYEQYF.

This sequence joins TRBV27 and TRBJ2-2, with TRBD2 identical over 7 bases. Germline assignment: CDR1 MNHEY and CDR2 SMNVEV (reference sequence). J gave up 1 base and V 4 bases, and 6 bases lay outside the gene matches. The CDR3 covers 16 residues. In nucleotides, the CDR3 is TGTGCCAGCAGTTCGTACCAGCGGGGGAACACCGGGGAGCTGTTTTTT. Its translation is CASSSYQRGNTGELFF.

This chain connects TRBV2 to TRBJ2-7; 7 bases map to TRBD1. The CDR3 extends over 14 amino acids. Germline trimming cut 7 bases from V and 0 bases from J; bases unmatched to any gene: 6. CDR1 is SNHLY and CDR2 is FYNNEI in the germline V gene. The CDR3 DNA is TGTGCCAGCAACCCGACAGGGACCTCCTACGAGCAGTACTTC. Translation: CASNPTGTSYEQYF.

V and J are TRBV6-5 and TRBJ1-2, with 9 bases aligning to TRBD1. Germline values: CDR1 MNHEY, CDR2 SVGAGI. The junction had 9 bases not matched to a gene; V was cut back by 9 bases and J by 4 bases. CDR3 size: 14 residues. The CDR3 reads CASANRGLSYGYTF. Written as DNA, the CDR3 is TGTGCCAGTGCAAACAGGGGGCTGAGCTATGGCTACACCTTC.

The chain links TRBV13 to TRBJ2-7, with D possibly matching TRBD1 (6 bases). Trimming shortened V by 5 bases and J by 4 bases, and 9 bases separated the two germline ends. Germline V CDR1 and CDR2: PRHDT, FYEKMQ (reference sequence). The CDR3 runs to 12 residues. The CDR3 spells CASSRDKYEQYF. CDR3 bases: TGTGCCAGCAGCCGGGACAAATACGAGCAGTACTTC.

This sequence joins TRBV11-1 and TRBJ2-5, with D perhaps matching TRBD1 (6 bases). This CDR3 has 15 amino acids. Trimming removed 3 bases at V and 2 bases at J, with 13 bases between. In germline, CDR1 is SGHAT, CDR2 FQDESV (reference sequence). CDR3 sequence: CASSLGPGQQETQYF. The DNA of the CDR3 is TGTGCCAGCAGCTTGGGGCCCGGACAGCAAGAGACCCAGTACTTC.

This chain connects TRBV28 to TRBJ2-1; TRBD2 might be the D (5 bases). CDR1 and CDR2 (germline): MDHEN, SYDVKM. Trimming took 3 bases from V and 6 from J, leaving 18 bases between them. The CDR3 covers 16 residues. This chain's CDR3 is CASSLIHPEGFNEQFF. The CDR3 nucleotides are TGTGCCAGCAGTTTGATCCATCCCGAGGGCTTCAATGAGCAGTTCTTC.